The 9 T cell receptor beta chains given below trace back to one sample, sequenced in a study of blood T cells in healthy people across ages. For the second PCR, which ran for about 6 to 11 cycles, a sample-barcoded 5' primer and a J-beta primer mix were used. One entry per CDR3 protein, called by TCRdb with MiXCR from the 5' RACE reads. The sample consists of just over 800,000 distinct CDR3 sequences, less than 80% of them appearing once. Sequenced material: blood. Receptors were obtained from a man aged 25 to 45 in good health.

DNA of the CDR3: TGTGCCAGCAGTTTAGTACAGAATCCTGCCGAGCAGTACTTC. It translates to CASSLVQNPAEQYF. This rearrangement joins TRBV12-3 or TRBV12-4 to TRBJ2-7, with D unclear. The V and J ends lost 1 base and 6 bases respectively, with 13 bases between them. This CDR3 is built from 14 residues.

The CDR3 region has the DNA TGTGCCAGCAGTTACTCGGTGGGTCCCGAGCAGTTCTTC. Translating it yields CASSYSVGPEQFF. The genes are TRBV6-5 and TRBJ2-1; D gene unclear. V lost 0 bases to trimming and J lost 10 bases, with 10 bases between them. CDR1 MNHEY and CDR2 SVGAGI come from the germline V gene. This CDR3 has 13 residues.

The sample holds a few counts of this clonotype. This chain joins TRBV6-2 or TRBV6-3 and TRBJ2-1; 10 nucleotides agree with TRBD1. The CDR3 sequence is 16 residues long. Germline CDR1 reads MNHEY; CDR2 reads SVGEGT. Losses at the gene ends were 5 bases for V and 2 bases for J; bases not matched to a gene: 6. CDR3 protein: CASSTRQGAPYNEQFF. The DNA of the CDR3 is TGTGCCAGCAGTACCAGACAGGGGGCCCCCTACAATGAGCAGTTCTTC.

In DNA form, the CDR3 reads TGTGCCAGCAGTGGGGGGGTGCGGGACAGGGGAAAAGAGCAGTTCTTC. Translating gives CASSGGVRDRGKEQFF. The V and J genes are TRBV2 and TRBJ2-1; 10 nucleotides agree with TRBD1. This CDR3 is built from 16 residues. The trim removed 4 bases at V and 10 bases at J, leaving 13 bases unmatched. Per the germline V gene, CDR1 is SNHLY and CDR2 is FYNNEI.

V is TRBV20-1 and J is TRBJ2-3; 12 bases map to TRBD2. CDR3 length equals 16 residues. Germline V CDR1 and CDR2: DFQATT, SNEGSKA (reference sequence). Trimming took 5 bases from V and 4 from J; bases not matched to a gene: 10. The CDR3 protein is CSARRLAGGSPDTQYF. Here the CDR3 DNA reads TGCAGTGCTCGTCGGCTAGCGGGGGGGTCCCCAGATACGCAGTATTTT.

The chain carries TRBV4-3 and TRBJ2-3, with 11 bases lining up with TRBD2. This CDR3 has 18 residues. Germline V gene sequence: CDR1 LGHNA, CDR2 YSLEER. Trimming cost V 3 bases and J 6 bases; bases outside gene matches: 14. The CDR3 DNA sequence: TGCGCCAGCAGCCACCATAGCGGGGGGGCCAATTGGATTGATACGCAGTATTTT. This encodes CASSHHSGGANWIDTQYF.

The J gene is TRBJ2-1, the V gene TRBV7-2, with 12 bases fitting TRBD2. V was pared by 6 bases and J by 7 bases, with 10 bases of the junction left unmatched. Germline V gene lookup returns CDR1 SGHTA and CDR2 FQGNSA. This CDR3 spans 16 amino acids. CDR3 protein: CASRITSGGRGNEQFF. CDR3 coding DNA: TGTGCCAGCAGGATAACTAGCGGGGGGCGAGGGAATGAGCAGTTCTTC.

This clonotype showed up just once. This chain links TRBV12-3 or TRBV12-4 with TRBJ1-2; D is unresolved. The length of the CDR3 is 12 residues. V lost 4 bases and J 9 bases, leaving 12 bases between the germline ends. The CDR3 sequence is CASSSVLGSYTF. The DNA of the CDR3 is TGTGCCAGCAGTTCGGTATTGGGGAGCTACACCTTC.

The chain couples TRBV6-2 or TRBV6-3 to TRBJ2-5; D gene unclear. From germline, CDR1 is MNHEY and CDR2 SVGEGT. V lost 0 bases to trimming and J lost 5 bases, with 10 bases between them. There are 14 residues in the CDR3. The CDR3 reads CASSYSLEVETQYF. In nucleotides, the CDR3 is TGTGCCAGCAGTTACTCTTTGGAAGTGGAGACCCAGTACTTC.